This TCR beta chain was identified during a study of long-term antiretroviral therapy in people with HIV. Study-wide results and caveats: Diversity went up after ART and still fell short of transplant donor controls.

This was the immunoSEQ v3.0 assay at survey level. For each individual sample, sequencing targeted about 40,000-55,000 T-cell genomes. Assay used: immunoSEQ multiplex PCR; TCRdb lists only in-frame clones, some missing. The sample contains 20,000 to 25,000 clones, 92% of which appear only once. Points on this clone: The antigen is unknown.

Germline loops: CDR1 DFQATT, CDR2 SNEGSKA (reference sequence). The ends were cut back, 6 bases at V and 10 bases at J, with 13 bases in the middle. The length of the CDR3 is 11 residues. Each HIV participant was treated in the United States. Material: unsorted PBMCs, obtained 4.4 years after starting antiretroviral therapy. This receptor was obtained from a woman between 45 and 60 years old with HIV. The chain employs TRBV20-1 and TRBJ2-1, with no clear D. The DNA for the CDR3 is TGCAGTGCCCCTACTGTCACAGAGCAGTTCTTC. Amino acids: CSAPTVTEQFF.